This is a list of T cell receptor beta chains from one sample in a study of CD8 T cells in Susac syndrome. TCRdb fed the immunoSEQ multiplex PCR reads into MiXCR, producing one record per CDR3 protein. Seen here are some 400,000 distinct CDR3 sequences, 85% to 90% observed once, and the top ten hold under 0.15%. Source material: CD8+ T cells from PBMCs. All receptors derive from a human donor with multiple sclerosis. Both conserved end residues are part of each CDR3. Fields, in order: V gene, clone size, J gene, D gene, CDR3 length, CDR3 DNA, CDR3 protein. A D gene is named only where the DNA matches it firmly. Only part of the rows carry a size: once, few, many, or a class if the clone is expanded.

TRBV5-1	NA	TRBJ1-2	NA	15	TGCGCCAGCAGGTTTGAGCCCAAACCCAACTATGGCTACACCTTC	CASRFEPKPNYGYTF
TRBV11-2	NA	TRBJ1-2	NA	11	TGTGCCAGCAGGGCAGGGCTACCGGCGGCCTTC	CASRAGLPAAF
TRBV10-3	NA	TRBJ2-1	NA	14	TGTGCCATCCTAGAAGGGACTTCCTACAATGAGCAGTTCTTC	CAILEGTSYNEQFF
TRBV6-5	once	TRBJ2-1	NA	15	TGTGCCAGCAGTCGGGGTAGGGGGGTAAACAATGAGCAGTTCTTC	CASSRGRGVNNEQFF
TRBV3-1	NA	TRBJ1-2	NA	14	TGTGCCAGCAGCCCCGGGGAGGGGTACTATGGCTACACCTTC	CASSPGEGYYGYTF
TRBV28	NA	TRBJ1-5	NA	15	TGTGCCAGCAGTCTCCCCCTCGTTGGCAATCAGCCCCAGCATTTT	CASSLPLVGNQPQHF
TRBV28	once	TRBJ2-7	TRBD1	16	TGTGCCAGCAGCAACGGACAGGGGGCGAAAGGCTACGAGCAGTACTTC	CASSNGQGAKGYEQYF
TRBV12-3/TRBV12-4	few	TRBJ1-5	NA	14	TGTGCCAGCAGGTACACGGGTTACAATCAGCCCCAGCATTTT	CASRYTGYNQPQHF
TRBV29-1	NA	TRBJ2-1	NA	11	TGCAGCGTCTTCATCTTTGGTGAGCAGTTCTTC	CSVFIFGEQFF
TRBV11-2	NA	TRBJ1-2	TRBD1	16	TGTGCCAGCAGCTTAGAAAGGGCGGGACAGGGGGATGGCTACACCTTC	CASSLERAGQGDGYTF
TRBV5-4	NA	TRBJ1-1	NA	13	TGTGCCAGCAGCTTTTCAAGTCTCACTGAAGCTTTCTTT	CASSFSSLTEAFF
TRBV4-1	NA	TRBJ1-1	NA	14	TGCGCCAGCAGCCAAGTCCACGGAGACACTGAAGCTTTCTTT	CASSQVHGDTEAFF
TRBV6-1	few	TRBJ1-1	NA	13	TGTGCCAGCAGAGAAACGTGGGATACTGAAGCTTTCTTT	CASRETWDTEAFF